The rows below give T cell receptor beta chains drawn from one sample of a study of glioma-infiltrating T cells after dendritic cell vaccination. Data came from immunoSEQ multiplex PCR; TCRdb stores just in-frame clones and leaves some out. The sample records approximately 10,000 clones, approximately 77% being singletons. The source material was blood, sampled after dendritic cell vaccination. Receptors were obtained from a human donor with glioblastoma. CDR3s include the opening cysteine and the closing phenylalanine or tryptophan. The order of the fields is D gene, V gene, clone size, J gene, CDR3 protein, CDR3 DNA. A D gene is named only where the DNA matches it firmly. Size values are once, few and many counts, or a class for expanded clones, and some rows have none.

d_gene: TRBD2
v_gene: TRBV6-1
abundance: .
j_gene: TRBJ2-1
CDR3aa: CASSGLAGGGGEQFF
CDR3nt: TGTGCCAGCAGTGGACTAGCGGGAGGAGGGGGTGAGCAGTTCTTC

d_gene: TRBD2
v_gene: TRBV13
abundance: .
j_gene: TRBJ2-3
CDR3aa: CASSPPTSGQPADTQYF
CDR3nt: TGTGCCAGCAGCCCCCCAACTAGCGGACAACCCGCAGATACGCAGTATTTT

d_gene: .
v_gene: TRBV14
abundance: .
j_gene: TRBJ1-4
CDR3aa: CASTRVRQHEKLFF
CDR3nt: TGTGCCAGCACCCGGGTACGGCAGCATGAAAAACTGTTTTTT

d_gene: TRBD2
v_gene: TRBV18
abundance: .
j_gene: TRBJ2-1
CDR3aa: CASSPGAGALNEQFF
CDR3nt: TGTGCCAGCTCACCAGGAGCGGGAGCTTTGAATGAGCAGTTCTTC

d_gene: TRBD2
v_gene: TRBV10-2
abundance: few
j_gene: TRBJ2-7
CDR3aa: CASRTPWVAGRGEQYF
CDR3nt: TGCGCCAGCAGAACCCCGTGGGTAGCGGGGCGAGGAGAGCAGTACTTC

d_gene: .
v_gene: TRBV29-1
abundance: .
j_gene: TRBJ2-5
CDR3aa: CSVEDRGLETQYF
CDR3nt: TGCAGCGTTGAAGATAGGGGGTTGGAGACCCAGTACTTC

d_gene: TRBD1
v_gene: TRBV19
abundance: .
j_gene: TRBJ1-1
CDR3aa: CASKDRAGTEAFF
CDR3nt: TGTGCCAGCAAGGACAGGGCGGGCACTGAAGCTTTCTTT

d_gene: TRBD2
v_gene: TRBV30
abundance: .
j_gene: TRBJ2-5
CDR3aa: CAWSLGGSGSSSGTQYF
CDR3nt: TGTGCCTGGAGCTTAGGTGGTAGCGGGAGTAGTTCGGGGACCCAGTACTTC

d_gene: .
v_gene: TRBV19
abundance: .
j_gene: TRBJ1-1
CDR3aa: CASRSTGYTEAFF
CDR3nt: TGTGCCAGTAGGTCGACAGGTTACACTGAAGCTTTCTTT

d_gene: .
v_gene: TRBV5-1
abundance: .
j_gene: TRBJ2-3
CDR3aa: CASSLTGGPQDTQYF
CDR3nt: TGCGCCAGCAGCTTGACAGGAGGGCCCCAAGATACGCAGTATTTT

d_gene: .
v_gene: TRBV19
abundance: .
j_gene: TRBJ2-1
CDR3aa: CASSSPGRLEGNEQFF
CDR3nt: TGTGCCAGTAGTTCCCCGGGGAGGCTGGAGGGCAATGAGCAGTTCTTC

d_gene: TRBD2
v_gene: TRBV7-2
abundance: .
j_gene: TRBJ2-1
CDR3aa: CASSQVWAGLAQFF
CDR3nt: TGTGCCAGCAGCCAAGTCTGGGCGGGACTAGCCCAGTTCTTC

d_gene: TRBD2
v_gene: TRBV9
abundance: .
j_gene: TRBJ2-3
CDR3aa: CASSVSLTSGATDTQYF
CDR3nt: TGTGCCAGCAGTGTTAGCCTGACTAGCGGGGCCACAGATACGCAGTATTTT

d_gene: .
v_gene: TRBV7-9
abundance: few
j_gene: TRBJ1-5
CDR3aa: CASSSEASSQHF
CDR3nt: TGTGCCAGCAGCTCGGAGGCCAGTTCCCAGCATTTT

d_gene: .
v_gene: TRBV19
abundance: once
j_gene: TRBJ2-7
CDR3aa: CASSGTLSYEQYF
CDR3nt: TGTGCCAGTAGTGGGACACTCTCCTACGAGCAGTACTTC

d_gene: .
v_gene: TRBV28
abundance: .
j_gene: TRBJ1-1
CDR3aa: CASSSAADMNTEAFF
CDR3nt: TGTGCCAGCAGTTCTGCGGCCGATATGAACACTGAAGCTTTCTTT

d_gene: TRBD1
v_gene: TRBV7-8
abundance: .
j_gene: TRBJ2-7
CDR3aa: CASSQVARTGNYEQYF
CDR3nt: TGTGCCAGCTCACAAGTAGCGCGGACAGGGAATTACGAGCAGTACTTC

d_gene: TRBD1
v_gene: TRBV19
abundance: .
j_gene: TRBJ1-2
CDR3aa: CASSFQTGVYGYTF
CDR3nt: TGTGCCAGTAGTTTTCAGACAGGGGTCTATGGCTACACCTTC

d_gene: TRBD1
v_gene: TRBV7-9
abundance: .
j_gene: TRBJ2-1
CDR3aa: CASNAREGQGKGNEQFF
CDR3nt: TGTGCCAGCAATGCACGAGAGGGACAGGGTAAAGGCAATGAGCAGTTCTTC

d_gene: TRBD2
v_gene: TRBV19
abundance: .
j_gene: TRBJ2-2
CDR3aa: CASSMLTSGRGNTGELFF
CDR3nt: TGTGCCAGTAGTATGTTGACTAGCGGGAGGGGAAACACCGGGGAGCTGTTTTTT

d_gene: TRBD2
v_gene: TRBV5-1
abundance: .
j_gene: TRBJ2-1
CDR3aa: CASSLGLAGGQINEQFF
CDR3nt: TGCGCCAGCAGCTTGGGACTAGCGGGAGGCCAGATTAATGAGCAGTTCTTC

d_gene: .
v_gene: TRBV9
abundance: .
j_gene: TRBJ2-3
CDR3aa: CASSVGGAFTDTQYF
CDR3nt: TGTGCCAGCAGCGTAGGGGGCGCATTTACAGATACGCAGTATTTT

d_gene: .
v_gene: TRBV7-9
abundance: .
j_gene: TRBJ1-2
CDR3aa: CASSSSMTDNYGYTF
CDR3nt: TGTGCCAGCAGCTCCTCAATGACAGATAACTATGGCTACACCTTC

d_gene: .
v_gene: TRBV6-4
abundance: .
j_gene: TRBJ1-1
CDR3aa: CETWNTEAFF
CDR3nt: TGTGAGACTTGGAACACTGAAGCTTTCTTT

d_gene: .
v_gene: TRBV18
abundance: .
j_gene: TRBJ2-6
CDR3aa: CASANRVGGEGPGANVLTF
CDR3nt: TGTGCCAGCGCCAACAGGGTAGGAGGTGAAGGGCCTGGGGCCAACGTCCTGACTTTC

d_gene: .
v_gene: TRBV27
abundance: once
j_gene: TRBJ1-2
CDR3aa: CASSFVQGGGYTF
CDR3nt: TGTGCCAGCAGTTTTGTACAGGGTGGGGGCTACACCTTC

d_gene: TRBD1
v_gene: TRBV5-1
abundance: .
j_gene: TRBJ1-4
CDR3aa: CASRTGGRNEKLFF
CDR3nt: TGCGCCAGCAGAACAGGGGGACGTAATGAAAAACTGTTTTTT

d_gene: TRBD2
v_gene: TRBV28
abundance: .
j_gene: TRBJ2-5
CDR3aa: CASSFRLAGGGTQYF
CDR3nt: TGTGCCAGCAGTTTCCGACTAGCGGGAGGTGGGACCCAGTACTTC

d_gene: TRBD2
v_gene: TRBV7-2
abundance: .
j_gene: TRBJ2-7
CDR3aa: CASSLGPSGDYYEQYF
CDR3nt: TGTGCCAGCAGCTTGGGACCTAGCGGCGATTACTACGAGCAGTACTTC

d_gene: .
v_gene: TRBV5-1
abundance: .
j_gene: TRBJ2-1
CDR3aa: CASSLVGQGGLSEQFF
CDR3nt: TGCGCCAGCAGCTTGGTTGGACAGGGAGGGTTGAGTGAGCAGTTCTTC

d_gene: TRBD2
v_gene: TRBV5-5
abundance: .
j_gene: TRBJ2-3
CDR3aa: CASDSRLAGATDTQYF
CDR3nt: TGTGCCAGCGACTCTCGACTAGCGGGAGCCACAGATACGCAGTATTTT

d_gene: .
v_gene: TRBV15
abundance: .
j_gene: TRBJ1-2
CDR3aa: CATSRGPAGNYGYTF
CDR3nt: TGTGCCACCAGCAGAGGCCCCGCAGGAAACTATGGCTACACCTTC

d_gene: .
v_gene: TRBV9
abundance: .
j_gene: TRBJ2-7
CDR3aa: CASSVAWSGVDEQYF
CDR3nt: TGTGCCAGCAGCGTAGCTTGGTCGGGGGTAGACGAGCAGTACTTC

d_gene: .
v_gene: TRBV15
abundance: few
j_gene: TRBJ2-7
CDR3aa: CATSSGGSAYEQYF
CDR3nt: TGTGCCACCAGCAGTGGGGGCTCAGCCTACGAGCAGTACTTC

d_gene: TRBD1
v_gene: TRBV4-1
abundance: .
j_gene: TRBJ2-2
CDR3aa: CASSHSRTGGTGELFF
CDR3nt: TGCGCCAGCAGCCACTCCCGGACAGGGGGCACCGGGGAGCTGTTTTTT

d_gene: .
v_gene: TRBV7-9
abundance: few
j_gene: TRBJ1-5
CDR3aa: CASSPSNQPQHF
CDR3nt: TGTGCCAGCAGCCCCTCCAATCAGCCCCAGCATTTT

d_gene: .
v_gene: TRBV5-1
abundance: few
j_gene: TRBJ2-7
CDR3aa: CASSLSGLDEQYF
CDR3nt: TGCGCCAGCAGCTTGTCGGGTTTGGACGAGCAGTACTTC

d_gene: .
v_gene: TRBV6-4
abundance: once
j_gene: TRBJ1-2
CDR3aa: CASSDWRDPRKSGYTF
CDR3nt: TGTGCCAGCAGTGACTGGAGGGATCCCAGGAAGTCGGGCTACACCTTC

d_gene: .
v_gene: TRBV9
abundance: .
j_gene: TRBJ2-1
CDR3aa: CASSAQGSSYNEQFF
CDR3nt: TGTGCCAGCAGCGCCCAGGGGAGCTCCTACAATGAGCAGTTCTTC

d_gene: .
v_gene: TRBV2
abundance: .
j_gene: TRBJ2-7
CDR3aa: CASAPSGYEQYF
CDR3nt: TGTGCCAGCGCCCCATCCGGGTACGAGCAGTACTTC

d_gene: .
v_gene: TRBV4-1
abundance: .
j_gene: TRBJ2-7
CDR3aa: CASSPPGGHEQYF
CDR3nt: TGCGCCAGCAGCCCCCCAGGGGGGCACGAGCAGTACTTC

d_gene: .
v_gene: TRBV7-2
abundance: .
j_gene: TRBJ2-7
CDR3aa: CASSATGGRIGEQYF
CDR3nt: TGTGCCAGCAGTGCCACCGGAGGACGGATCGGCGAGCAGTACTTC

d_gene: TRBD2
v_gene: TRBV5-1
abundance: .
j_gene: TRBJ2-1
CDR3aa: CASSLHGSGAYNEQFF
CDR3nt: TGCGCCAGCAGCTTGCACGGTAGCGGGGCTTACAATGAGCAGTTCTTC

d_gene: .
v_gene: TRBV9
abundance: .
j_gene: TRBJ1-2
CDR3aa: CASSVARAGAKHGYTF
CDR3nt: TGTGCCAGCAGCGTAGCTCGAGCAGGGGCAAAGCATGGCTACACCTTC

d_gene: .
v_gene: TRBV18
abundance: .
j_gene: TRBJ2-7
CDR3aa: CASSPGTTGHEQYF
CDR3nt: TGTGCCAGCTCACCGGGCACCACTGGCCACGAGCAGTACTTC

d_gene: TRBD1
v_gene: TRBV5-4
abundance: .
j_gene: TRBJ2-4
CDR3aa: CASSLEPQGIQYF
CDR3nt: TGTGCCAGCAGCTTGGAACCACAGGGGATTCAGTACTTC

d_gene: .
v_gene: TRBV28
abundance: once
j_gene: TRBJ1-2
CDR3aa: CASSLVSGGRGNTF
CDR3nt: TGTGCCAGCAGTTTGGTTTCGGGGGGACGGGGGAATACCTTC

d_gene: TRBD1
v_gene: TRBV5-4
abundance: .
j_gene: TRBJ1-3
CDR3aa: CASSTGQPPFSGNTIYF
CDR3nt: TGTGCCAGCAGCACGGGACAGCCTCCCTTCTCTGGAAACACCATATATTTT

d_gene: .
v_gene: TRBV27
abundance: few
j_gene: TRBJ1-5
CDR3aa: CASSKTGPAGNQPQHF
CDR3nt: TGTGCCAGCAGCAAAACAGGGCCGGCAGGCAATCAGCCCCAGCATTTT

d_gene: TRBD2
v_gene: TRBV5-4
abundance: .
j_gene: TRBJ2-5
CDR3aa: CASSLASGTSGRVHHF
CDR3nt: TGTGCCAGCAGCTTGGCCTCAGGGACTAGCGGGAGGGTCCATCACTTC

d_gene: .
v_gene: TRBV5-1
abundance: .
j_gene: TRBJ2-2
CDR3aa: CASSFPGTNTGELFF
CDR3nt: TGCGCCAGCAGCTTCCCGGGGACGAACACCGGGGAGCTGTTTTTT

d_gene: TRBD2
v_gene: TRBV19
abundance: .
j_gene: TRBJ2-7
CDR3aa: CASSMLADSYEQYF
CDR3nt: TGTGCCAGTAGTATGCTAGCGGACTCCTACGAGCAGTACTTC

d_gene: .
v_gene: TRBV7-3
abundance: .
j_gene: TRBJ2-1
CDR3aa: CASSQALPESDEQFF
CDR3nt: TGTGCCAGCAGTCAAGCCCTCCCGGAGAGCGATGAGCAGTTCTTC

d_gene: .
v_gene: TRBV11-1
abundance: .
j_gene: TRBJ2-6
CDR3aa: CASRDSTGANVLTF
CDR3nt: TGTGCCAGCAGAGACAGTACTGGGGCCAACGTCCTGACTTTC

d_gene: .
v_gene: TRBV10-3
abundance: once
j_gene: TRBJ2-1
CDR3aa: CAISESMASVSFEQFF
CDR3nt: TGTGCCATCAGTGAGTCGATGGCTAGCGTTAGTTTTGAGCAGTTCTTC

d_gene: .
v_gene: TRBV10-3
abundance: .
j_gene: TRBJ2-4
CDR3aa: CAISESTPGAKNIQYF
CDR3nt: TGTGCCATCAGTGAGTCCACACCAGGGGCCAAAAACATTCAGTACTTC

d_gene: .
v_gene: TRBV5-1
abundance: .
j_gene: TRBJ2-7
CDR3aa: CASSEYAGPSYEQYF
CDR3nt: TGCGCCAGCAGTGAGTACGCGGGACCCTCCTACGAGCAGTACTTC

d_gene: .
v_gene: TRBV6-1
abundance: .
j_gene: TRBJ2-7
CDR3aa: CATHRTGLLEQYF
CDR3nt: TGTGCCACCCATAGGACTGGCCTGCTGGAGCAGTACTTC